The rows below give T cell receptor beta chains drawn from one sample of a study of T cells in Graves' hyperthyroidism and ophthalmopathy. TCRdb re-called the multiplex PCR reads with MiXCR, one entry per CDR3 protein. Among fewer than 350,000 distinct CDR3 sequences listed, around 18% were seen once. Sequenced input: blood. These receptors were collected from a woman in her thirties or forties with Graves' ophthalmopathy. Each CDR3 is given with its conserved first and last residue. D genes are given only for firm matches. The listing skips clone size in some rows; elsewhere it reads once, few, many or a size class.

D gene	CDR3 length	J gene	V gene	clone size	CDR3 DNA	CDR3 protein
-	11	TRBJ2-7	TRBV30	many	TGTGCCTGGAGCTCCCCCTACGAGCAGTACTTC	CAWSSPYEQYF
TRBD2	14	TRBJ2-2	TRBV10-2	once	TGCGCCAGCAGGAGCGGGAGGTCCACCGGGGAGCTGTTTTTT	CASRSGRSTGELFF
TRBD1	13	TRBJ1-1	TRBV19	many	TGTGCCAGTAGTCACAGGGGTAAAACTGAAGCTTTCTTT	CASSHRGKTEAFF
TRBD1	14	TRBJ1-2	TRBV29-1	few	TGCAGCGTGAGGGACAGGGATATCCGACATGGCTACACCTTC	CSVRDRDIRHGYTF
-	14	TRBJ1-1	TRBV6-2/TRBV6-3	many	TGTGCCAGCAGTTACTCCCTTTACAACACTGAAGCTTTCTTT	CASSYSLYNTEAFF
TRBD1	13	TRBJ1-3	TRBV28	-	TGTGCCAGCTCGACAGGGGATGGAAACACCATATATTTT	CASSTGDGNTIYF
-	15	TRBJ1-5	TRBV19	many	TGTGCCAGTAGTATTGGCAGGGCCTACAATCAGCCCCAGCATTTT	CASSIGRAYNQPQHF
-	13	TRBJ2-7	TRBV20-1	many	TGCAGCGGCCGGACGGGTAGCTCCTACGAGCAGTACTTC	CSGRTGSSYEQYF
-	14	TRBJ2-7	TRBV12-3/TRBV12-4	few	TGTGCCAGCAGTTTAGAGGGGCAGTTCTACGAGCAGTACTTC	CASSLEGQFYEQYF
TRBD1	14	TRBJ2-7	TRBV2	many	TGTGCCAGCAGTGCCGGGACAGCCGGCTACGAGCAGTACTTC	CASSAGTAGYEQYF